The clone carrying this TCR beta chain was seen just once. Antigen specificity is unknown. Distinct nucleotide sequences in the sample also encode this CDR3. The sample comes from a study of shared clonotypes between healthy human individuals. Study details: Samples came from a couple of female and a few male donors aged 18 to 49.

Once extracted for a subset, genomic DNA was divided evenly among several immunoSEQ plates. Repertoires were generated with immunoSEQ multiplex PCR, while TCRdb's copy carries only in-frame clones and drops some. This table holds about 2,500,000 clones, approximately 90% found once. Study-wide points: The study generally estimated greater richness for naive than memory subsets. Approximately 5.4% of naive CD4 clonotypes were common to a handful of donors.

Sequencing was done on a sample of naive CD4+ T cells sorted from blood. The subset here: CD45RA+ positively selected. The receptor was derived from a man aged 18 to 35 in good health.

CDR3 sequence: CASSLKGGNTEAFF. The CDR3 bases are TGTGCCAGCAGTTTAAAGGGGGGGAACACTGAAGCTTTCTTT. The rearrangement links TRBV28 to TRBJ1-1, with D perhaps matching TRBD1 (6 bases). There are 14 residues in the CDR3. CDR1 and CDR2 (germline): MDHEN, SYDVKM. V lost 2 bases to trimming and J lost 1 base, with 8 bases between them.